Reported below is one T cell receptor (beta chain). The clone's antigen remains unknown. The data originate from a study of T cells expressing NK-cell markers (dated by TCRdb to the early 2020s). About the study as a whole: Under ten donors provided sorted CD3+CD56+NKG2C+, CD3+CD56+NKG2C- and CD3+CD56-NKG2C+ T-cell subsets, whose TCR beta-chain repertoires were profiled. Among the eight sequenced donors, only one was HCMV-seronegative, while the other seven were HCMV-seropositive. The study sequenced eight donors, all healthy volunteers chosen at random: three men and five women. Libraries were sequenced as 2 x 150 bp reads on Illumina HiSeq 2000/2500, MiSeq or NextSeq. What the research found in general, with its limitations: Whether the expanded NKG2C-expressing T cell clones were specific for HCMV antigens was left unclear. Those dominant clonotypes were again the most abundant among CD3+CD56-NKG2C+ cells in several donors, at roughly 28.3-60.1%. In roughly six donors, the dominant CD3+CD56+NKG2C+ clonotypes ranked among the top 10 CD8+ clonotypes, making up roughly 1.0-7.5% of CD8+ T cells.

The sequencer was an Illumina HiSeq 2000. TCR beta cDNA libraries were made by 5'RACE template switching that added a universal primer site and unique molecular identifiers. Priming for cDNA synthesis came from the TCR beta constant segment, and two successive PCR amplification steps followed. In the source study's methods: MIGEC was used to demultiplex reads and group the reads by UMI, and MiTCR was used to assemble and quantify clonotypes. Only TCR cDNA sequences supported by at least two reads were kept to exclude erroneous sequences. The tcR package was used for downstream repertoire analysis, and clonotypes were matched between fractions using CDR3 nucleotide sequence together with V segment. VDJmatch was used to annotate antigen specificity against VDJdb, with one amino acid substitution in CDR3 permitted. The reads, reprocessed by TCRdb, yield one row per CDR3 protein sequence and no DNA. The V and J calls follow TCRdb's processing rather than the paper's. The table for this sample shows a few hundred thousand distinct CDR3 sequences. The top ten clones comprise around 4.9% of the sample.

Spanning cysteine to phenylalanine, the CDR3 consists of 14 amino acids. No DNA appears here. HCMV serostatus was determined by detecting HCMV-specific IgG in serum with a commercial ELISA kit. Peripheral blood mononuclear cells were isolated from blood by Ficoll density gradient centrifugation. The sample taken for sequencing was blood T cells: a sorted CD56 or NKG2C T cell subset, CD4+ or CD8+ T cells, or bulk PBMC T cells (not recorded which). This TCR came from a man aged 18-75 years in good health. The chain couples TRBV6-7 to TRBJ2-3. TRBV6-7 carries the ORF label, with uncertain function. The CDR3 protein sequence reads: CASSYSPNPDTQYF.